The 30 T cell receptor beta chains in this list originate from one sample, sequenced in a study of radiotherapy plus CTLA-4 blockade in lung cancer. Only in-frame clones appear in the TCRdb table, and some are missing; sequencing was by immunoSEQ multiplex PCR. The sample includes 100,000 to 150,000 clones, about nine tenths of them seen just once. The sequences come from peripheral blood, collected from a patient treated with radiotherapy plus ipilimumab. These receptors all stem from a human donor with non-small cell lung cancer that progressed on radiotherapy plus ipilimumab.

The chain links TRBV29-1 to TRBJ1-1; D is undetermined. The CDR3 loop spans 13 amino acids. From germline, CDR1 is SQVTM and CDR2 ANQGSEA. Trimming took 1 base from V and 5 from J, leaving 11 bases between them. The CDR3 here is CSVEGSSRTEAFF. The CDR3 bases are TGCAGCGTTGAAGGGTCCTCTCGGACTGAAGCTTTCTTT.

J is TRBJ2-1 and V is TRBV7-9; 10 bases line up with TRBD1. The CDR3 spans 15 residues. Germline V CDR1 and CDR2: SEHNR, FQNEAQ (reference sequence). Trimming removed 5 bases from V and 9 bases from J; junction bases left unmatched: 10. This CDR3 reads CASSPGTGVFGEQFF. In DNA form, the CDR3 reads TGTGCCAGCAGCCCCGGGACAGGGGTGTTTGGTGAGCAGTTCTTC.

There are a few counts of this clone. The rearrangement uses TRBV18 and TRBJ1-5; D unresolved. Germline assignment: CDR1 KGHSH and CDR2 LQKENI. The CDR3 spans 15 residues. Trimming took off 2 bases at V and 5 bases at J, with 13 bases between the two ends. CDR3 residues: CASSPWGGPDQPQHF. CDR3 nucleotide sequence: TGTGCCAGCTCACCATGGGGAGGACCAGATCAGCCCCAGCATTTT.

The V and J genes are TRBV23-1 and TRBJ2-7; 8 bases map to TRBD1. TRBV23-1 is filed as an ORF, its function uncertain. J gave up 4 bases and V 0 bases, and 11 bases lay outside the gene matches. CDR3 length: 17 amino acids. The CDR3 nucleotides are TGCGCCAGCAGTCAATCGACTGGGCAGGGGGCGTCTTACGAGCAGTACTTC. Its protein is CASSQSTGQGASYEQYF.

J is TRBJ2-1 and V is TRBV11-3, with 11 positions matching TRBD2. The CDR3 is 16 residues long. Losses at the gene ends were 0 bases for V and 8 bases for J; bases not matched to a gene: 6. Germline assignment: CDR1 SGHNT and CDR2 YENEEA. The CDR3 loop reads CASSLDIAGGYDEQFF. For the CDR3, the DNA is TGTGCCAGCAGCTTAGATATAGCGGGAGGGTACGATGAGCAGTTCTTC.

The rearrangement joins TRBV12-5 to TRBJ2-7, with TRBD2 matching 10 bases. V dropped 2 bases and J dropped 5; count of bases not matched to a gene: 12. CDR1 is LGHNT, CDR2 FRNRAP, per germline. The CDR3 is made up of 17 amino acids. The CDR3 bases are TGTGCTAGTGGTTTGTCCCGATCTAGCGGGAGAGGGCACGAGCAGTACTTC. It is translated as CASGLSRSSGRGHEQYF.

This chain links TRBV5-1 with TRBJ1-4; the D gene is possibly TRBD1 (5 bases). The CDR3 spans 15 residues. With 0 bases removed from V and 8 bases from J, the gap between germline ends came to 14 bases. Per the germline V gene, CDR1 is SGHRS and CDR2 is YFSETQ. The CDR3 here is CASSLVTGGDEKLFF. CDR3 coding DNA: TGCGCCAGCAGCTTGGTAACCGGGGGAGACGAAAAACTGTTTTTT.

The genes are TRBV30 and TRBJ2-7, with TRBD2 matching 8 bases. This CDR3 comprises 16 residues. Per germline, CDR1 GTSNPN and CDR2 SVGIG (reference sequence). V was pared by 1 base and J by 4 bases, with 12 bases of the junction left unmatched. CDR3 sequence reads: CAWSEVQWLAGYEQYF. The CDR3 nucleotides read TGTGCCTGGAGTGAAGTCCAGTGGCTAGCGGGTTACGAGCAGTACTTC.

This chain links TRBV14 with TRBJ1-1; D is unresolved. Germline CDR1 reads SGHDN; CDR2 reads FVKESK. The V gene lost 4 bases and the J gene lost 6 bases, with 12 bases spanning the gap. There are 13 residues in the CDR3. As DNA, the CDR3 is TGTGCCAGCAGCCGAGGACCAGAATCTGAAGCTTTCTTT. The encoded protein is CASSRGPESEAFF.

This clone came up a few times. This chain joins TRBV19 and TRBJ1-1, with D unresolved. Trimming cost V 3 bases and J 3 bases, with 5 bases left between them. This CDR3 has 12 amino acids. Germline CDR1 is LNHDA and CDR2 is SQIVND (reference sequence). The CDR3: CASSIRDTEAFF. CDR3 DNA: TGTGCCAGTAGTATCCGGGACACTGAAGCTTTCTTT.

The CDR3 DNA reads as TGTGCCAGCAGTGATTGGGCAGGTCTACAGCCCCAGCATTTT. It encodes CASSDWAGLQPQHF. V usage is TRBV6-1 and J usage is TRBJ1-5, with unresolved D. CDR3 size: 14 residues. The germline V gene has CDR1 MNHNS and CDR2 SASEGT. With 3 bases removed from V and 7 bases from J, the gap between germline ends came to 13 bases.

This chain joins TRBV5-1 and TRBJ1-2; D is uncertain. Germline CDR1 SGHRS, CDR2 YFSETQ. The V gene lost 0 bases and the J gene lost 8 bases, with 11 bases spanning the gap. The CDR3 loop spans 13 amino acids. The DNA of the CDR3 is TGCGCCAGCAGCTTGGTCGCGGGCCGGGGCTACACCTTC. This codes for CASSLVAGRGYTF.

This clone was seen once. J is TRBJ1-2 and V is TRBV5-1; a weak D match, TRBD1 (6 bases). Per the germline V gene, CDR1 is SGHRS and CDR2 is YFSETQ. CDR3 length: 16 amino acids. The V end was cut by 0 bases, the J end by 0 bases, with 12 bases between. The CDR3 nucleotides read TGCGCCAGCAGCTTGGAGGGCGGGGGGCCTAACTATGGCTACACCTTC. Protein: CASSLEGGGPNYGYTF.

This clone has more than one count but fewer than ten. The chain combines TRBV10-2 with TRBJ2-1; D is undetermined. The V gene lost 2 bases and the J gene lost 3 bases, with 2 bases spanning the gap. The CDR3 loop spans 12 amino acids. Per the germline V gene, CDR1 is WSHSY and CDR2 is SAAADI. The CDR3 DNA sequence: TGCGCCAGCAGTGAGAGCTACAATGAGCAGTTCTTC. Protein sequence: CASSESYNEQFF.

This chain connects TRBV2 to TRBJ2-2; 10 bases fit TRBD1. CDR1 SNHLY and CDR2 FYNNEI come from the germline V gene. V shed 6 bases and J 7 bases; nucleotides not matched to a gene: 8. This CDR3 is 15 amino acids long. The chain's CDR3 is CASSDGQGGIGELFF. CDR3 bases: TGTGCCAGCAGCGACGGACAGGGGGGGATCGGGGAGCTGTTTTTT.

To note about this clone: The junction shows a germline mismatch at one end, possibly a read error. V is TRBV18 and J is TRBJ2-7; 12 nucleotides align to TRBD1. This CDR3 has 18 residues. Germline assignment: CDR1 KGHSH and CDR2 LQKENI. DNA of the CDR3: TGTGCCAGCTCCCAGCAGGGACAGGGGGCTGGGAGGTCCTTCGAGCAGTACTTC. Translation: CASSQQGQGAGRSFEQYF. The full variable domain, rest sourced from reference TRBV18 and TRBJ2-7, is NAGVMQNPRHLVRRRGQEARLRCSPMKGHSHVYWYRQLPEEGLKFMVYLQKENIIDESGMPKERFSAEFPKEGPSILRIQQVVRGDSAAYFCASSQQGQGAGRSFEQYFGPGTRLTVT.

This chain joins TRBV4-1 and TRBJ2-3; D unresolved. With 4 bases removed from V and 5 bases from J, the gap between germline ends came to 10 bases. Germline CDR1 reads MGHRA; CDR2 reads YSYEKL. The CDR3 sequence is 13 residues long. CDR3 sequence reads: CASSRIQEDTQYF. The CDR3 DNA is TGCGCCAGCAGCCGGATCCAGGAAGATACGCAGTATTTT.

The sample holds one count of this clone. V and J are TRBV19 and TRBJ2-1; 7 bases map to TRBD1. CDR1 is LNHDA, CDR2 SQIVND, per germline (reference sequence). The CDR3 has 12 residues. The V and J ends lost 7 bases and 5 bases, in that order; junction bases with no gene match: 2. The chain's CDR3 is CASTGTDNEQFF. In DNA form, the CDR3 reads TGTGCCAGTACCGGGACAGACAATGAGCAGTTCTTC. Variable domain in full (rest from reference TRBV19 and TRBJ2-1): DGGITQSPKYLFRKEGQNVTLSCEQNLNHDAMYWYRQDPGQGLRLIYYSQIVNDFQKGDIAEGYSVSREKKESFPLTVTSAQKNPTAFYLCASTGTDNEQFFGPGTRLTVL.

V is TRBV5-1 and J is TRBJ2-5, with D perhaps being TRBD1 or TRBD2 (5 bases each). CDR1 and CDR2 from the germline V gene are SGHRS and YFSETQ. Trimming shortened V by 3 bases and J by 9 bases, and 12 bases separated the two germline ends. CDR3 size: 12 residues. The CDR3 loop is CASSSRMGAQYF. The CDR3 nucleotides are TGCGCCAGCAGCTCTCGGATGGGGGCCCAGTACTTC.

The CDR3 nucleotides read TGTGCCAGCAGCTCCGGGCTCGGGGGAAGCACCGGGGAGCTGTTTTTT. Protein sequence: CASSSGLGGSTGELFF. This chain joins TRBV7-6 and TRBJ2-2; D is perhaps TRBD2 (6 bases). The CDR3 covers 16 residues. V was cut by 4 bases and J by 4 bases, with 16 bases left in between. The germline gives CDR1 SGHVS, CDR2 FNYEAQ.

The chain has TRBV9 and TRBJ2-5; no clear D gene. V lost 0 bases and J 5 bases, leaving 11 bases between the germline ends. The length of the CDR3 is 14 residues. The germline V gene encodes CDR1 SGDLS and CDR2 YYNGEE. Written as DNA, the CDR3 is TGTGCCAGCAGCGTAGGATCTAGTGTGGAGACCCAGTACTTC. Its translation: CASSVGSSVETQYF.

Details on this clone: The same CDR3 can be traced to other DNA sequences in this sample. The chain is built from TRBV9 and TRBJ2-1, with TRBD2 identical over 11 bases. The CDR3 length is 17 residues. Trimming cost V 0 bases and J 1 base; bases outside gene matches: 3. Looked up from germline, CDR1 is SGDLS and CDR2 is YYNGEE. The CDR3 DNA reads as TGTGCCAGCAGCGTAGGCCTAGCGGGAGGATCCTACAATGAGCAGTTCTTC. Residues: CASSVGLAGGSYNEQFF.

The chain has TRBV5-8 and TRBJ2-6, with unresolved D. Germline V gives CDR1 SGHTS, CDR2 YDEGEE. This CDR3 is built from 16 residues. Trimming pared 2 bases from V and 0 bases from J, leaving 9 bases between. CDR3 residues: CASSFTELSGANVLTF. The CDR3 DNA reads TGTGCCAGCAGCTTTACGGAACTCTCTGGGGCCAACGTCCTGACTTTC.

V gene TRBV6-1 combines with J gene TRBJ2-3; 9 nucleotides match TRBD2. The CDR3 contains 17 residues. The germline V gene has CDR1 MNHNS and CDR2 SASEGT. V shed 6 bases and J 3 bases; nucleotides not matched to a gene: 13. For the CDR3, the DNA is TGTGCCAGCAGAGAACGACCCGGGACTAGCCCTACAGATACGCAGTATTTT. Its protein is CASRERPGTSPTDTQYF.

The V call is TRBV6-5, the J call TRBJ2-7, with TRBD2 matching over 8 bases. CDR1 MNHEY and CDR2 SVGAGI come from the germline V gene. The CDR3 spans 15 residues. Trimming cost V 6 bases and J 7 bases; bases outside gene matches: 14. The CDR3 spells CASSPSRGLDLEQYF. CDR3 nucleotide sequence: TGTGCCAGCAGCCCTAGCAGGGGACTAGATTTGGAGCAGTACTTC.

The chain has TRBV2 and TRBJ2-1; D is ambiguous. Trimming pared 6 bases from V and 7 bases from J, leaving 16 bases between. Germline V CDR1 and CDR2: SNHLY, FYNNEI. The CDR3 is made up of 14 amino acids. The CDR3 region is CASSRYLVGNEQFF. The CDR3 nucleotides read TGTGCCAGCAGCAGATACCTAGTAGGGAATGAGCAGTTCTTC.

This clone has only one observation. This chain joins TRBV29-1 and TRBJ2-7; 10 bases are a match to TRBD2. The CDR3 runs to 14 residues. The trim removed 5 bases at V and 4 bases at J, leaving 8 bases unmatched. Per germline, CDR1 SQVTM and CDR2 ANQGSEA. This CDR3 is CSVSPGLARYEQYF. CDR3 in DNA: TGCAGCGTTTCACCGGGACTAGCGAGGTACGAGCAGTACTTC.

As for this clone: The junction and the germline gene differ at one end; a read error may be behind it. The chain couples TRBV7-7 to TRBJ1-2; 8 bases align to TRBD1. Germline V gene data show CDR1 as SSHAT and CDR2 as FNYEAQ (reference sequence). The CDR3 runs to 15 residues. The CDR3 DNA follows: TGTGCTAGCAGCCCCACCGTGGGACAGGAAGGTGGCTACACCTTC. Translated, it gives CASSPTVGQEGGYTF.

CDR3 bases: TGCAGTGCCTCCTCTGGAAACACCATATATTTT. This translates into CSASSGNTIYF. The chain uses TRBV20-1 and TRBJ1-3; D is unclear. CDR1 is DFQATT and CDR2 is SNEGSKA in the germline V gene (reference sequence). CDR3 length: 11 residues. V gave up 6 bases and J gave up 0 bases, with 3 bases separating them.

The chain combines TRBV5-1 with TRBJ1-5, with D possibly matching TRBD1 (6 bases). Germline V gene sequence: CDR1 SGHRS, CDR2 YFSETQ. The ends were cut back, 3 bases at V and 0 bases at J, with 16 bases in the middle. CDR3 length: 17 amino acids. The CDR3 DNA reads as TGCGCCAGCAGCTCCGGAGGGCAGGGGTATAGCAATCAGCCCCAGCATTTT. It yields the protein CASSSGGQGYSNQPQHF.